This TCR beta chain was sequenced in a study of OX40 agonist ivuxolimab in advanced cancers. Whole-study context: Of mixed ages from about 20 to 90 and averaging approximately 60 years, the group was about 80% male. Under the entry rules, prior anti-PD-1, anti-PD-L1 or anti-CTLA-4 therapy was allowed, and around 40% had some.

Germline CDR1 MDHEN, CDR2 SYDVKM. Trimming shortened V by 5 bases and J by 1 base, and 17 bases separated the two germline ends. The CDR3 spans 16 residues. Libraries were prepared by immunoSEQ multiplex PCR; TCRdb keeps only in-frame clonotypes and omits some of them. This table has 25,000 to 30,000 clones, around 85% appearing once. The receptor comes from an adult with an advanced solid tumor such as melanoma, head and neck, liver or kidney cancer. The chain joins TRBV28 to TRBJ1-1, with D uncertain. The sequences come from CD4+ or CD8+ T cells sorted from blood, collected in a trial of the OX40 agonist ivuxolimab. The CDR3 is CASSPLPGIPNTEAFF. CDR3 nucleotide sequence: TGTGCCAGCAGTCCCCTACCCGGGATTCCGAACACTGAAGCTTTCTTT.